The subject of this entry is one T cell receptor (beta chain). The identical CDR3 is also encoded by other nucleotide sequences in the sample. The data were taken from a study of blood T cell repertoires in COVID-19. For the study at large: COVID-19 samples, acute and convalescent, were from the United States, Italy and Spain. T cells, B-cell-depleted T cells, or PBMCs supplied cDNA or gDNA.

As handled by the study authors: Estimation of nucleated cell counts relied on the amplification of reference gene primers. Only in-frame clones appear in the TCRdb table, and some are missing; sequencing was by immunoSEQ multiplex PCR. That table furnishes V, J and clone size, whereas the DNA furnished D and trimming. This sample yields fewer than 200,000 clones, of which 70% to 90% are seen a single time; less than 3% belongs to the top ten. The V end lost 1 base, the J end lost 6 bases, and 7 bases lay between the germline ends. This CDR3 is 12 amino acids long. Germline V lookup: CDR1 SEHNR, CDR2 FQNEAQ (reference sequence).

The chain couples TRBV7-9 to TRBJ2-7; D is perhaps TRBD2 (5 bases). The material sequenced was peripheral blood. The source is a man aged 40-49 years with active or convalescent COVID-19. The CDR3: CASSLGGLEQYF. Written as DNA, the CDR3 is TGTGCCAGCAGCTTAGGAGGGCTCGAGCAGTACTTC.